Listed below are T cell receptor beta chains from one sample, sequenced in a study of cytomegalovirus exposure and HLA in healthy donors. TCRdb's copy holds only in-frame clones and misses some; the assay was immunoSEQ multiplex PCR. Its clone listing holds tens of thousands of clones. The sequenced sample consisted of PBMCs. Every receptor here comes from a woman aged 40 to 49 in good health and CMV-seronegative. Each CDR3 is given with its conserved first and last residue. The order of the fields is V gene, J gene, D gene, CDR3 protein, CDR3 DNA. D genes are given only for firm matches.

v_call: TRBV30; j_call: TRBJ2-3; d_call: TRBD2; cdr3_aa: CAWSLTGGSTDTQYF; cdr3_nt: TGTGCCTGGAGTTTAACGGGGGGAAGCACAGATACGCAGTATTTT
v_call: TRBV19; j_call: TRBJ1-2; d_call: NA; cdr3_aa: CASSRTADIYGYTF; cdr3_nt: TGTGCCAGTAGTCGGACAGCGGATATCTATGGCTACACCTTC
v_call: TRBV28; j_call: TRBJ2-5; d_call: NA; cdr3_aa: CASSVVGVQETQYF; cdr3_nt: TGTGCCAGCAGTGTAGTCGGGGTTCAAGAGACCCAGTACTTC
v_call: TRBV28; j_call: TRBJ1-2; d_call: NA; cdr3_aa: CASSSRASNYGYTF; cdr3_nt: TGTGCCAGCAGTTCGCGGGCTTCTAACTATGGCTACACCTTC
v_call: TRBV18; j_call: TRBJ2-7; d_call: NA; cdr3_aa: CASSPPPGGIHEQYF; cdr3_nt: TGTGCCAGCTCACCACCCCCCGGCGGGATACACGAGCAGTACTTC
v_call: TRBV4-2; j_call: TRBJ1-2; d_call: TRBD1; cdr3_aa: CASSQDARLDRNYGYTF; cdr3_nt: TGTGCCAGCAGCCAAGATGCCCGCTTGGACAGGAACTATGGCTACACCTTC
v_call: TRBV25-1; j_call: TRBJ2-2; d_call: NA; cdr3_aa: CASSDRGDTGELFF; cdr3_nt: TGTGCCAGCAGTGACAGGGGGGACACCGGGGAGCTGTTTTTT
v_call: TRBV18; j_call: TRBJ2-3; d_call: TRBD2; cdr3_aa: CASSPLAGAEDTQYF; cdr3_nt: TGTGCCAGCTCACCACTAGCGGGAGCCGAGGATACGCAGTATTTT
v_call: TRBV18; j_call: TRBJ2-7; d_call: NA; cdr3_aa: CASSPGEAEGNEQYF; cdr3_nt: TGTGCCAGCTCCCCCGGTGAGGCCGAAGGAAACGAGCAGTACTTC
v_call: TRBV10-3; j_call: TRBJ1-1; d_call: TRBD1; cdr3_aa: CAISEEQGAWTEAFF; cdr3_nt: TGTGCCATCAGTGAAGAACAGGGGGCCTGGACTGAAGCTTTCTTT
v_call: TRBV7-2; j_call: TRBJ2-5; d_call: TRBD1; cdr3_aa: CASSRQGEETQYF; cdr3_nt: TGTGCCAGCAGCCGACAGGGCGAGGAGACCCAGTACTTC
v_call: TRBV5-5; j_call: TRBJ1-3; d_call: TRBD1; cdr3_aa: CASSGGQHSGNTIYF; cdr3_nt: TGTGCCAGCAGCGGGGGACAGCACTCTGGAAACACCATATATTTT
v_call: TRBV6-6; j_call: TRBJ2-7; d_call: NA; cdr3_aa: CASSYGRNEQYF; cdr3_nt: TGTGCCAGCAGTTACGGCAGGAACGAGCAGTACTTC
v_call: TRBV6-5; j_call: TRBJ2-7; d_call: TRBD1; cdr3_aa: CASSYRGQAYEQYF; cdr3_nt: TGTGCCAGCAGTTACAGGGGACAGGCCTACGAGCAGTACTTC
v_call: TRBV5-6; j_call: TRBJ1-5; d_call: TRBD1; cdr3_aa: CASSQGMGQGDQPQHF; cdr3_nt: TGTGCCAGCAGCCAAGGCATGGGACAGGGGGACCAGCCCCAGCATTTT
v_call: TRBV7-9; j_call: TRBJ1-1; d_call: NA; cdr3_aa: CASSLGFGGRTEAFF; cdr3_nt: TGTGCCAGCAGCTTAGGTTTCGGGGGGCGAACTGAAGCTTTCTTT
v_call: TRBV28; j_call: TRBJ2-7; d_call: TRBD1; cdr3_aa: CASSGLGQGYFYEQYF; cdr3_nt: TGTGCCAGCAGTGGCCTCGGACAGGGTTACTTCTACGAGCAGTACTTC
v_call: TRBV6-5; j_call: TRBJ1-4; d_call: TRBD1; cdr3_aa: CASSYRQGLGEKLFF; cdr3_nt: TGTGCCAGCAGTTACCGACAGGGGCTGGGTGAAAAACTGTTTTTT
v_call: TRBV4-2; j_call: TRBJ2-7; d_call: TRBD2; cdr3_aa: CASSQEQLAGAHEQYF; cdr3_nt: TGTGCCAGCAGCCAAGAGCAACTAGCGGGAGCCCACGAGCAGTACTTC
v_call: TRBV11-2; j_call: TRBJ1-5; d_call: NA; cdr3_aa: CASSLETGQPQHF; cdr3_nt: TGTGCCAGCAGCTTAGAAACCGGTCAGCCCCAGCATTTT
v_call: TRBV29-1; j_call: TRBJ1-1; d_call: TRBD1; cdr3_aa: CSARMAGGTEAFF; cdr3_nt: TGCAGCGCCCGCATGGCAGGGGGCACTGAAGCTTTCTTT
v_call: TRBV19; j_call: TRBJ2-7; d_call: NA; cdr3_aa: CASSQGVAKHYEQYF; cdr3_nt: TGTGCCAGTAGTCAAGGGGTTGCAAAACACTACGAGCAGTACTTC
v_call: TRBV29-1; j_call: TRBJ2-1; d_call: TRBD1; cdr3_aa: CSVTGSYNEQFF; cdr3_nt: TGCAGCGTGACAGGGTCCTACAATGAGCAGTTCTTC
v_call: TRBV6-5; j_call: TRBJ2-1; d_call: TRBD2; cdr3_aa: CASGTTSGSHNEQFF; cdr3_nt: TGTGCCAGCGGGACGACTAGCGGGTCTCACAATGAGCAGTTCTTC
v_call: TRBV19; j_call: TRBJ2-7; d_call: NA; cdr3_aa: CASSIISGQGRYEQYF; cdr3_nt: TGTGCCAGTAGTATAATCTCTGGGCAGGGGCGGTACGAGCAGTACTTC
v_call: TRBV19; j_call: TRBJ2-5; d_call: NA; cdr3_aa: CASSRTVQETQYF; cdr3_nt: TGTGCCAGTAGCCGGACTGTACAAGAGACCCAGTACTTC
v_call: TRBV28; j_call: TRBJ2-7; d_call: TRBD2; cdr3_aa: CASRLAGEIYEQYF; cdr3_nt: TGTGCCAGTCGACTAGCGGGAGAAATATACGAGCAGTACTTC
v_call: TRBV27; j_call: TRBJ1-6; d_call: TRBD1; cdr3_aa: CASRPGQAQYNSPLHF; cdr3_nt: TGTGCCAGCAGACCCGGACAGGCACAATATAATTCACCCCTACACTTT
v_call: TRBV20-1; j_call: TRBJ2-5; d_call: NA; cdr3_aa: CSVGGRETQYF; cdr3_nt: TGCAGTGTGGGGGGTAGGGAGACCCAGTACTTC
v_call: TRBV5-1; j_call: TRBJ2-1; d_call: NA; cdr3_aa: CASSLGDTHNEQFF; cdr3_nt: TGCGCCAGCAGCTTAGGTGACACACACAATGAGCAGTTCTTC
v_call: TRBV10-3; j_call: TRBJ1-6; d_call: NA; cdr3_aa: CAISESTRGSPLHF; cdr3_nt: TGTGCCATCAGTGAGTCGACCAGGGGTTCACCCCTCCACTTT
v_call: TRBV27; j_call: TRBJ1-1; d_call: TRBD1; cdr3_aa: CASKGQGVGGVLVGAFF; cdr3_nt: TGTGCCAGCAAGGGACAGGGTGTTGGGGGCGTGTTGGTCGGAGCTTTCTTT
v_call: TRBV9; j_call: TRBJ2-2; d_call: NA; cdr3_aa: CASSVEQSNTGELFF; cdr3_nt: TGTGCCAGCAGCGTAGAACAATCGAACACCGGGGAGCTGTTTTTT
v_call: TRBV5-1; j_call: TRBJ2-7; d_call: NA; cdr3_aa: CASRPGPEGYEQYF; cdr3_nt: TGCGCCAGCAGGCCCGGGCCCGAGGGTTACGAGCAGTACTTC
v_call: TRBV5-1; j_call: TRBJ2-7; d_call: TRBD1; cdr3_aa: CASSLLGQGDYEQYF; cdr3_nt: TGCGCCAGCAGCTTATTGGGACAGGGGGACTACGAGCAGTACTTC
v_call: TRBV28; j_call: TRBJ2-1; d_call: NA; cdr3_aa: CASSLTQHNEQFF; cdr3_nt: TGTGCCAGCAGTTTAACTCAACACAATGAGCAGTTCTTC
v_call: TRBV14; j_call: TRBJ2-1; d_call: NA; cdr3_aa: CASNPRNSGSYNEQFF; cdr3_nt: TGTGCCAGTAACCCAAGGAATAGCGGATCCTACAATGAGCAGTTCTTC
v_call: TRBV19; j_call: TRBJ1-4; d_call: TRBD1; cdr3_aa: CASGDRMGNEKLFF; cdr3_nt: TGTGCCAGTGGGGACAGAATGGGGAATGAAAAACTGTTTTTT
v_call: TRBV28; j_call: TRBJ1-6; d_call: NA; cdr3_aa: CASRRLTPINSPLHF; cdr3_nt: TGTGCCAGCAGGAGGCTGACCCCCATTAATTCACCCCTCCACTTT
v_call: TRBV2; j_call: TRBJ1-5; d_call: TRBD1; cdr3_aa: CASSWDRGGSQPQHF; cdr3_nt: TGTGCCAGCAGTTGGGACAGGGGCGGGAGTCAGCCCCAGCATTTT
v_call: TRBV9; j_call: TRBJ1-2; d_call: TRBD1; cdr3_aa: CASSSRDRTYGYTF; cdr3_nt: TGTGCCAGCAGCTCCCGGGACAGGACATATGGCTACACCTTC
v_call: TRBV6-6; j_call: TRBJ1-5; d_call: NA; cdr3_aa: CASSYSSGGQRPQHF; cdr3_nt: TGTGCCAGCAGTTACTCCTCGGGAGGGCAGCGGCCCCAGCATTTT
v_call: TRBV7-9; j_call: TRBJ2-3; d_call: TRBD2; cdr3_aa: CASSEAGDTQYF; cdr3_nt: TGTGCCAGCAGCGAGGCGGGAGACACGCAGTATTTT
v_call: TRBV7-9; j_call: TRBJ1-2; d_call: TRBD1; cdr3_aa: CASRATGGNYGYTF; cdr3_nt: TGTGCCAGCAGGGCTACAGGGGGTAACTATGGCTACACCTTC
v_call: TRBV4-1; j_call: TRBJ2-5; d_call: TRBD2; cdr3_aa: CASSKAGGEETQYF; cdr3_nt: TGCGCCAGCAGCAAGGCGGGAGGCGAAGAGACCCAGTACTTC
v_call: TRBV5-1; j_call: TRBJ2-1; d_call: TRBD1; cdr3_aa: CASSVTGDSYNEQFF; cdr3_nt: TGCGCCAGCAGCGTGACAGGGGACTCCTACAATGAGCAGTTCTTC
v_call: TRBV14; j_call: TRBJ1-2; d_call: TRBD1; cdr3_aa: CASSQGSGQEVYGYTF; cdr3_nt: TGTGCCAGCAGCCAAGGGTCTGGACAGGAGGTCTATGGCTACACCTTC
v_call: TRBV2; j_call: TRBJ2-5; d_call: TRBD1; cdr3_aa: CASSAQGAGETQYF; cdr3_nt: TGTGCCAGCAGTGCTCAGGGGGCGGGAGAGACCCAGTACTTC
v_call: TRBV14; j_call: TRBJ2-1; d_call: TRBD1; cdr3_aa: CASSIRTGRDEQFF; cdr3_nt: TGTGCCAGCAGCATAAGGACAGGGAGAGATGAGCAGTTCTTC
v_call: TRBV5-1; j_call: TRBJ1-3; d_call: NA; cdr3_aa: CASSFAQGTSGNTIYF; cdr3_nt: TGCGCCAGCAGCTTTGCCCAGGGTACCTCTGGAAACACCATATATTTT
v_call: TRBV4-3; j_call: TRBJ2-1; d_call: TRBD2; cdr3_aa: CASSQDSPWTSGDGEQFF; cdr3_nt: TGCGCCAGCAGCCAAGATTCCCCCTGGACTAGCGGGGATGGGGAGCAGTTCTTC
v_call: TRBV10-3; j_call: TRBJ2-7; d_call: TRBD1; cdr3_aa: CAIKWGQGPPSYYEQYF; cdr3_nt: TGTGCCATCAAATGGGGACAGGGGCCGCCCTCTTACTACGAGCAGTACTTC
v_call: TRBV4-1; j_call: TRBJ1-5; d_call: TRBD1; cdr3_aa: CASSFGQVNQPQHF; cdr3_nt: TGCGCCAGCAGCTTCGGACAGGTCAATCAGCCCCAGCATTTT
v_call: TRBV4-3; j_call: TRBJ2-1; d_call: TRBD1; cdr3_aa: CASSQDRDSSYNEQFF; cdr3_nt: TGCGCCAGCAGCCAAGATCGGGACAGCTCCTACAATGAGCAGTTCTTC
v_call: TRBV5-1; j_call: TRBJ2-7; d_call: TRBD2; cdr3_aa: CASSLTSGESEQYF; cdr3_nt: TGCGCCAGCAGCTTGACTAGCGGGGAGAGCGAGCAGTACTTC